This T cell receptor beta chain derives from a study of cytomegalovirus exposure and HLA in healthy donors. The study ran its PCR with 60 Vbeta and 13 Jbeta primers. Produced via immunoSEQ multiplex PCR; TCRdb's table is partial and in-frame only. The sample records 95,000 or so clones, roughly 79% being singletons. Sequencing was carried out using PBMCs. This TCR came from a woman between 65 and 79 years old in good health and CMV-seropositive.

The CDR3 loop reads CASTRLAGVDTQYF. CDR3 DNA: TGTGCCAGCACGCGACTAGCGGGAGTAGATACGCAGTATTTT. The chain links TRBV6-5 to TRBJ2-3, with 12 nucleotides matching TRBD2. In germline, CDR1 is MNHEY, CDR2 SVGAGI. The CDR3 length is 14 residues. Trimming removed 7 bases from V and 5 bases from J; junction bases left unmatched: 4.